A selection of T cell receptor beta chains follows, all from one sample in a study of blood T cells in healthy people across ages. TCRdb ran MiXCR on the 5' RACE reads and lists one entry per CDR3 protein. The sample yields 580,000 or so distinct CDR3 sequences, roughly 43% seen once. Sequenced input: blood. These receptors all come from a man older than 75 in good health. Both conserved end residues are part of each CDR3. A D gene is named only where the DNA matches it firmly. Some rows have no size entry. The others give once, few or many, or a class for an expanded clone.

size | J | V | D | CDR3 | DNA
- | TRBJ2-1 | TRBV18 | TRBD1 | CASSPGQIYNEQFF | TGTGCCAGCTCACCGGGACAGATATACAATGAGCAGTTCTTC
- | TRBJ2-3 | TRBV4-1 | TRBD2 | CASSQQGGSTDTQYF | TGCGCCAGCAGCCAACAGGGCGGGAGTACAGATACGCAGTATTTT
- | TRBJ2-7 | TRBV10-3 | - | CAISDRPTGSGYEQYF | TGTGCCATCAGCGATCGTCCTACAGGGTCGGGCTACGAGCAGTACTTC
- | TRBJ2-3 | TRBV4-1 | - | CASSHLSTETQYF | TGCGCCAGCAGCCACCTGAGCACAGAGACGCAGTATTTT
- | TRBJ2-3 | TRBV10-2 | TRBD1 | CATYRDSSTDTQYF | TGCGCCACTTACCGGGACAGTAGCACAGATACGCAGTATTTT
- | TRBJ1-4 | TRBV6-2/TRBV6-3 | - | CTSRSYEKLFF | TGTACCAGCAGGAGTTATGAAAAACTGTTTTTT
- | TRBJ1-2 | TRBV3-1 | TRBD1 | CASSPGTGDGYTF | TGTGCCAGCAGCCCCGGGACAGGGGACGGCTACACCTTC
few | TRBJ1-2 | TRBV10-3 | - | CAISSGSDYGYTF | TGTGCCATCAGTTCAGGTTCCGACTATGGCTACACCTTC
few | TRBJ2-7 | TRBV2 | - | CASLPGAYEQYF | TGTGCCAGCCTTCCGGGGGCCTACGAGCAGTACTTC
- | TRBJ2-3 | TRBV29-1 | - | CSVEEFGLAQYF | TGCAGCGTTGAAGAATTCGGCTTGGCGCAGTATTTT
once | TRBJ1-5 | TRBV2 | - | CASRSWDNQPQHF | TGTGCCAGCAGGAGCTGGGACAATCAGCCCCAGCATTTT
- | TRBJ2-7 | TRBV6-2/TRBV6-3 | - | CASSPDPIYEQYF | TGTGCCAGCAGTCCAGACCCAATATACGAGCAGTACTTC
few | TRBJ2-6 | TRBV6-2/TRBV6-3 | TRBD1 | CASGTGVHSGANVLTF | TGTGCCAGTGGGACAGGAGTCCACTCTGGGGCCAACGTCCTGACTTTC
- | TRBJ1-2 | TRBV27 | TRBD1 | CASSRGQGLDGYTF | TGTGCCAGCAGTAGGGGACAGGGGCTCGATGGCTACACCTTC
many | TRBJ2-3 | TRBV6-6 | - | CASTSWGTDTQYF | TGTGCCAGCACCTCCTGGGGGACAGATACGCAGTATTTT
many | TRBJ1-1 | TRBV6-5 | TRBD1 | CASSRDRSNTEAFF | TGTGCCAGCAGTCGGGACAGGAGCAACACTGAAGCTTTCTTT
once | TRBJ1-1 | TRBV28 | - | CASSEVEKLNTEAFF | TGTGCCAGCAGCGAGGTAGAGAAACTGAACACTGAAGCTTTCTTT
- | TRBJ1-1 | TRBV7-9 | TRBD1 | CASSTTPGQGTAEAFF | TGTGCCAGCAGCACTACACCGGGACAGGGGACCGCTGAAGCTTTCTTT
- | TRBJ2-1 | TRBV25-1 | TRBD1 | CASSDTGQGHYNEQFF | TGTGCCAGCAGTGATACCGGACAGGGGCACTACAATGAGCAGTTCTTC
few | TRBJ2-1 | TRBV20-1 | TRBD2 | CSARRLAGRYNEQFF | TGCAGTGCTAGAAGACTAGCGGGGCGATACAATGAGCAGTTCTTC
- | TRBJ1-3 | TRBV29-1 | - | CSVTYSGNTIYF | TGCAGCGTCACCTACTCTGGAAACACCATATATTTT
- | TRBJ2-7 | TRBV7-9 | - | CASSAKPGEQYF | TGTGCCAGCAGCGCAAAACCCGGCGAGCAGTACTTC
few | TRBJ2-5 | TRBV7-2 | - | CASRTPRETQYF | TGTGCCAGCAGGACCCCCCGTGAGACCCAGTACTTC
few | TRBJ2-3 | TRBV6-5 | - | CASSYSNAPPADTQYF | TGTGCCAGCAGTTACTCGAATGCACCCCCTGCAGATACGCAGTATTTT
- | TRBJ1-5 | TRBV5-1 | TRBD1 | CASSFQGVPNQPQHF | TGCGCCAGCAGCTTTCAGGGGGTCCCCAATCAGCCCCAGCATTTT
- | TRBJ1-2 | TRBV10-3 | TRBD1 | CAISDRGMPSSGYTF | TGTGCCATCAGTGACAGGGGGATGCCCTCTTCCGGCTACACCTTC
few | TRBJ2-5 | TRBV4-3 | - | CASSSQEDQETQYF | TGCGCCAGCAGCTCCCAGGAGGATCAAGAGACCCAGTACTTC
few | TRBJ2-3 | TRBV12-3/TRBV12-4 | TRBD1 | CASSLENRGLDTQYF | TGTGCCAGCAGCCTAGAGAACAGGGGGCTGGATACGCAGTATTTT
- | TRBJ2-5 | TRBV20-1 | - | CSTRRTSRETQYF | TGCAGTACCAGACGGACCTCCCGGGAGACCCAGTACTTC
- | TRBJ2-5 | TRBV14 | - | CASSQVRLVETQYF | TGTGCCAGCAGCCAAGTGCGCCTAGTAGAGACCCAGTACTTC
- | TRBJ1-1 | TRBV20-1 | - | CSAREKAAVNTEAFF | TGCAGTGCTAGGGAAAAGGCGGCGGTGAACACTGAAGCTTTCTTT
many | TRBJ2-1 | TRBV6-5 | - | CASRGRGSDNEQFF | TGTGCCTCAAGGGGGAGAGGGAGCGACAATGAGCAGTTCTTC
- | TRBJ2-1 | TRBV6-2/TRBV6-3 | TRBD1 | CASGRYGGQGGNEQFF | TGTGCCAGCGGCCGTTACGGGGGACAGGGAGGAAATGAGCAGTTCTTC
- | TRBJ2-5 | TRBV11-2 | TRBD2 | CASSFRGGSGGEQETQYF | TGTGCCAGCAGCTTCCGCGGGGGTAGCGGGGGGGAACAAGAGACCCAGTACTTC
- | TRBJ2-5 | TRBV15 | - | CATSRDLGEETQYF | TGTGCCACCAGCAGAGATTTGGGGGAAGAGACCCAGTACTTC
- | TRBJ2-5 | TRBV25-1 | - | CASSEWGGKETQYF | TGTGCCAGCAGCGAGTGGGGAGGAAAAGAGACCCAGTACTTC
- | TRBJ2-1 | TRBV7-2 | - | CASSGGATRNEQFF | TGTGCCAGCAGCGGGGGGGCCACGAGGAATGAGCAGTTCTTC
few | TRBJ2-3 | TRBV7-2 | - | CASSSPHTDTQYF | TGTGCCAGCAGCTCCCCTCACACAGATACGCAGTATTTT
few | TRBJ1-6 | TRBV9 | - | CASSPGGPLYNSPLHF | TGTGCCAGCAGCCCTGGGGGGCCTCTTTATAATTCACCCCTCCACTTT
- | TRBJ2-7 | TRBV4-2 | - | CASSQAERPLYEQYF | TGTGCCAGCAGCCAAGCGGAGCGGCCTCTCTACGAGCAGTACTTC
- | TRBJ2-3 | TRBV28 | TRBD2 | CASSPSGLAGGPDTQYF | TGTGCCAGCAGTCCCTCCGGACTAGCGGGAGGGCCAGATACGCAGTATTTT